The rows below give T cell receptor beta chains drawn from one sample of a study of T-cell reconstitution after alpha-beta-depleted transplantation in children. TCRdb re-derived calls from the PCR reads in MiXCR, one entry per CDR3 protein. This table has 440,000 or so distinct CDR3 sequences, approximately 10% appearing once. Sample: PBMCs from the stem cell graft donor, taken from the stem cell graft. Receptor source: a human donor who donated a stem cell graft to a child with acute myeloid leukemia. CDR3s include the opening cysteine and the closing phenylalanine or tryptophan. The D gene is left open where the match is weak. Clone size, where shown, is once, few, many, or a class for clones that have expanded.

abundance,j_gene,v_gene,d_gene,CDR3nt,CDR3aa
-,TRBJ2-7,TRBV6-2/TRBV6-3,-,TGTGCCAGCAAGACAGCAAGCTCCTACGAGCAGTACTTC,CASKTASSYEQYF
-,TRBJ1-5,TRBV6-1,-,TGTGCCAGCAGCCGAGGGGTCCCCAATCAGCCCCAGCATTTT,CASSRGVPNQPQHF
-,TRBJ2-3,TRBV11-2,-,TGTGCCAGCAGCTTAGATATGGGAGATACGCAGTATTTT,CASSLDMGDTQYF
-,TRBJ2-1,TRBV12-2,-,TGTGCAAGTCGCAGAGGAGGACTAGCGGGGGAGAGCTCCTACAATGAGCAGTTCTTC,CASRRGGLAGESSYNEQFF
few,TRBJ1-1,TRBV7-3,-,TGTGCCAGCAGCTTAAGACAGGCGGGGGACACTGAAGCTTTCTTT,CASSLRQAGDTEAFF
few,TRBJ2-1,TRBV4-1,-,TGCGCCAGCAGCCAAAAGGGGGGGGATTACAATGAGCAGTTCTTC,CASSQKGGDYNEQFF
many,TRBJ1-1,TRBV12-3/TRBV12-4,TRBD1,TGTGCCAGCAGTTCGACAGGGGTGACTGAAGCTTTCTTT,CASSSTGVTEAFF
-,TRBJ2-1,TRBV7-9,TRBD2,TGTGCCAGCAGCTTAAAGCGGGAGGGGTCCTACAATGAGCAGTTCTTC,CASSLKREGSYNEQFF
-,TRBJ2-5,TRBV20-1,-,TGCAGTGCTGCCAAGCCAAACAGGGGGGGAGAGACCCAGTACTTC,CSAAKPNRGGETQYF
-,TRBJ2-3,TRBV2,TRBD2,TGTGCCAGCAGAAAACTAGCGGCCGAGGTAGATACGCAGTATTTT,CASRKLAAEVDTQYF
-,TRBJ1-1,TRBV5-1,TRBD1,TGCGCCAGCAGCGAGGGACAGGGAGTGAACACTGAAGCTTTCTTT,CASSEGQGVNTEAFF
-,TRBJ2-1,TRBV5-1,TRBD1,TGCGCCAGCAGCTTGGCCGGGGACAGGGTCAATGAGCAGTTCTTC,CASSLAGDRVNEQFF
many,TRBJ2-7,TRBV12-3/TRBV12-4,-,TGTGCCAGCAGCCCAGGGTTCAACGAGCAGTACTTC,CASSPGFNEQYF
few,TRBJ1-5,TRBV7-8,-,TGTGCCAGCAGCCCTCGAGGGCCCAATCAGCCCCAGCATTTT,CASSPRGPNQPQHF
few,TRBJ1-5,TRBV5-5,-,TGTGCCAGCAGCTTGGGTGGGGCGCGGGATCAGCCCCAGCATTTT,CASSLGGARDQPQHF
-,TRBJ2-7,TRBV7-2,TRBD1,TGTGCCAGCAGCTCCGCCGGGACAGTGGGCCCCTACGAGCAGTACTTC,CASSSAGTVGPYEQYF
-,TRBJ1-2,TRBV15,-,TGTGCCACCAGTGACCGGGAGGGGGGCTATGGCTACACCTTC,CATSDREGGYGYTF
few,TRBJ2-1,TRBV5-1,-,TGCGCCAGCAGCTTCCCAGGGTCAGGCAATGAGCAGTTCTTC,CASSFPGSGNEQFF
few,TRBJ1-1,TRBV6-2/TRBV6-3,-,TGTGCCAGCAGTATAGTGGTTTTGAACACTGAAGCTTTCTTT,CASSIVVLNTEAFF
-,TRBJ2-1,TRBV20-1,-,TGCAGTGTCCCAAGTGGCCCCTTGAATGAGCAGTTCTTC,CSVPSGPLNEQFF
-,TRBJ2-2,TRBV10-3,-,TGTGCCATCAGTGGATACACCGGGGAGCTGTTTTTT,CAISGYTGELFF
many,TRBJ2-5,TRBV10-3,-,TGTGCCACGCGGAGGACAGCCACCTCAGAGACCCAGTACTTC,CATRRTATSETQYF
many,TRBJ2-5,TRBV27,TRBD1,TGTGCCAGCAGTACCGCGGGGCAGGGGGCCGGGACCCAGTACTTC,CASSTAGQGAGTQYF
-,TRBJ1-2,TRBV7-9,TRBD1,TGTGCCAGCAGCACCGGGACAGGGGATGGCTACACCTTC,CASSTGTGDGYTF
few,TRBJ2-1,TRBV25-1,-,TGTGCCAGCAACCAGGGGACCTACAATGAGCAGTTCTTC,CASNQGTYNEQFF
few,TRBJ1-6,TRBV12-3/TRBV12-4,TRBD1,TGTGCCAGCAGACGGACAGGGGAGAATTCACCCCTCCACTTT,CASRRTGENSPLHF
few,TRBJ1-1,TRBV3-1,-,TGTGCCAGCAGCCAAGCTCGGGGGCTGAACACTGAAGCTTTCTTT,CASSQARGLNTEAFF
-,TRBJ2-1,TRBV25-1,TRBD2,TGTGCCAGCAGTGAATCGAGGGAGGGCCTTCTCGCCAATGAGCAGTTCTTC,CASSESREGLLANEQFF
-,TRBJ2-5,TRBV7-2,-,TGTGCCAGCAGCTTAACAGGGGAGGGGACCCAGTACTTC,CASSLTGEGTQYF
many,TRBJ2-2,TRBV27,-,TGTGCCAGCAGTTTTATGGACAGGGAGCTGTTTTTT,CASSFMDRELFF
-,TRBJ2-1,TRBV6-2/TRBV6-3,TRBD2,TGTGCCAGCAGCAGGGGGACTAGCGGGAGGGCATACAATGAGCAGTTCTTC,CASSRGTSGRAYNEQFF
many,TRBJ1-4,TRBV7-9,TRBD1,TGTGCCAGCAGCATGTCCAGGGGGCGTAATGAAAAACTGTTTTTT,CASSMSRGRNEKLFF
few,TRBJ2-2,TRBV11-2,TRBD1,TGTGCCAGCAGCACCCGGGACAGAAACACCGGGGAGCTGTTTTTT,CASSTRDRNTGELFF
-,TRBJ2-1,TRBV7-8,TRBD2,TGTGCCAGCAGCCAAGAGCTACTAGCGGGAGTAGCCTACAATGAGCAGTTCTTC,CASSQELLAGVAYNEQFF
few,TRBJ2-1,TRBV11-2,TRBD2,TGTGCCAGCAGTCTTGGACTAGCGGGAGCATTAGGCAATGAGCAGTTCTTC,CASSLGLAGALGNEQFF
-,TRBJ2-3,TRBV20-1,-,TGCAGTGCTAGGTTCGGGAGCGTAGATACGCAGTATTTT,CSARFGSVDTQYF
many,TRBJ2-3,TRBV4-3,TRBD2,TGCGCCAGCAGCCATCAGCGGGATTCCACAGATACGCAGTATTTT,CASSHQRDSTDTQYF
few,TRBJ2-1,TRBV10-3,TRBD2,TGTGCCATCAGCGCAAGAGCGGGAGACGTAGCAAATGAGCAGTTCTTC,CAISARAGDVANEQFF
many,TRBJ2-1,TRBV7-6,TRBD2,TGTGCCAGCAGCGCCGATTTAGCGGGCCTAAACAATGAGCAGTTCTTC,CASSADLAGLNNEQFF
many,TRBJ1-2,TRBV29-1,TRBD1,TGCAGCGCTAGTCAGGGGGTTGCTAACTATGGCTACACCTTC,CSASQGVANYGYTF
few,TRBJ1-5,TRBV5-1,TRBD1,TGCGCCAGCAGCCCCGGACAGGGTGATCAGCCCCAGCATTTT,CASSPGQGDQPQHF
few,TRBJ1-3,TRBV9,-,TGTGCCAGCAGCCCTTGGGGGGTTTCTGGAAACACCATATATTTT,CASSPWGVSGNTIYF